The 26 T cell receptor beta chains listed next were all sequenced from one sample in a study of blood T cell repertoires in COVID-19. TCRdb keeps only in-frame clones here, not all; method: immunoSEQ multiplex PCR. The sample lists over 200,000 clones, 85% occurring once. Sequencing used PBMCs or T cells enriched from blood (not recorded which). The origin of the receptors is a man between 40 and 49 years old who had recovered from COVID-19.

V and J are TRBV19 and TRBJ1-4, with D perhaps matching TRBD1 (5 bases). V lost 3 bases, J lost 8 bases, and 10 bases lay in between. Germline CDR1 and CDR2: LNHDA and SQIVND (reference sequence). The CDR3 length is 13 residues. CDR3 loop: CASSITGWEKLFF. CDR3 in DNA: TGTGCCAGTAGTATTACAGGTTGGGAAAAACTGTTTTTT.

The chain carries TRBV3-1 (or the pseudogene TRBV3-2) and TRBJ2-1; 13 bases map to TRBD2. After removal of 4 bases from V and 8 bases from J, the junction contained 5 bases not matched to a gene. The CDR3 spans 15 residues. Germline V gives CDR1 LGHDT, CDR2 YNNKEL (reference sequence). CDR3 sequence: CASSRRTSGSHEQFF. The CDR3 coding sequence is TGTGCCAGCAGCCGCCGGACTAGCGGGAGCCATGAGCAGTTCTTC.

The genes are TRBV4-1 and TRBJ1-4; no firm D call. Germline CDR1 reads MGHRA; CDR2 reads YSYEKL. With 4 bases removed from V and 4 bases from J, the gap between germline ends came to 13 bases. The CDR3 is 15 residues long. CDR3 bases: TGCGCCAGCAGCCTAGGTCAGAGGGTTAATGAAAAACTGTTTTTT. It specifies CASSLGQRVNEKLFF.

As regards this clone: Sequence at one end of the junction differs from germline and may be a read error. V is TRBV5-4 and J is TRBJ2-6; the match to TRBD1 covers 10 bases. The CDR3 has 18 residues. The germline V gene has CDR1 SGHNT and CDR2 YYREEE (reference sequence). CDR3 sequence: CASNLPGQGHPGANVLTF. DNA of the CDR3: TGTGCCAGCAACTTGCCGGGACAGGGGCACCCTGGGGCCAACGTCCTGACTTTC.

The V gene is TRBV5-1, the J gene TRBJ2-7, with 9 bases aligning to TRBD2. Germline V gives CDR1 SGHRS, CDR2 YFSETQ. V dropped 4 bases and J dropped 2; count of bases not matched to a gene: 10. The CDR3 is made up of 16 amino acids. The CDR3 spells CASSPTTSGGTYEQYF. The CDR3 coding sequence is TGCGCCAGCAGCCCGACGACTAGCGGAGGGACCTACGAGCAGTACTTC.

The CDR3 spells CASSIDSLSIQYF. The CDR3 bases are TGTGCCAGTAGTATAGATTCTCTCTCCATTCAGTACTTC. The chain joins TRBV19 to TRBJ2-4; D not resolved. The germline V gene has CDR1 LNHDA and CDR2 SQIVND (reference sequence). CDR3 size: 13 residues. Trimming shortened V by 0 bases and J by 9 bases, and 9 bases separated the two germline ends.

This rearrangement joins TRBV12-5 to TRBJ1-2; no firm D call. The CDR3 spans 13 residues. V was trimmed by 4 bases and J by 1 base, leaving 7 bases between them. From germline, CDR1 is LGHNT and CDR2 FRNRAP. CDR3: CASGSGYNYGYTF. Here the CDR3 DNA reads TGTGCTAGTGGTTCGGGATATAACTATGGCTACACCTTC.

V gene TRBV5-6 combines with J gene TRBJ2-5; 7 bases are a match to TRBD1. With 5 bases clipped from V and 5 bases from J, the junction kept 12 bases outside the gene matches. Germline V gives CDR1 SGHDT, CDR2 YYEEEE. This CDR3 is 15 amino acids long. CDR3 protein: CASSYDLGGGETQYF. The CDR3 DNA sequence: TGTGCCAGCAGTTATGATTTAGGGGGCGGTGAGACCCAGTACTTC. Together with reference TRBV5-6 and TRBJ2-5, the CDR3 gives the full variable domain: DAGVTQSPTHLIKTRGQQVTLRCSPKSGHDTVSWYQQALGQGPQFIFQYYEEEERQRGNFPDRFSGHQFPNYSSELNVNALLLGDSALYLCASSYDLGGGETQYFGPGTRLLVL.

The chain couples TRBV5-1 to TRBJ2-1; 10 bases align to TRBD2. Germline V gene sequence: CDR1 SGHRS, CDR2 YFSETQ. The CDR3 consists of 15 residues. Trimming took 0 bases from V and 5 from J; bases not matched to a gene: 2. The CDR3 DNA sequence: TGCGCCAGCAGCTTGGCTAGCGGGGGACACAATGAGCAGTTCTTC. This sequence encodes CASSLASGGHNEQFF.

This clone was observed a handful of times. The chain carries TRBV7-2 and TRBJ2-7; maybe TRBD2 (5 bases). The length of the CDR3 is 16 residues. Per the germline V gene, CDR1 is SGHTA and CDR2 is FQGNSA. V lost 1 base and J 0 bases, leaving 13 bases between the germline ends. The CDR3 loop is CASSLETIQSSYEQYF. As DNA, the CDR3 is TGTGCCAGCAGCTTAGAGACTATCCAGAGCTCCTACGAGCAGTACTTC. Looking up the rest from reference TRBV7-2 and TRBJ2-7 gives the full variable domain: GAGVSQSPSNKVTEKGKDVELRCDPISGHTALYWYRQSLGQGLEFLIYFQGNSAPDKSGLPSDRFSAERTGGSVSTLTIQRTQQEDSAVYLCASSLETIQSSYEQYFGPGTRLTVT.

The chain employs TRBV4-1 and TRBJ2-4; 7 bases are shared with TRBD1. Germline V lookup: CDR1 MGHRA, CDR2 YSYEKL. This CDR3 has 17 residues. Trimming took 3 bases from V and 0 from J; bases not matched to a gene: 8. CDR3 coding DNA: TGCGCCAGCAGCCAGGTTCTCGGGACAGCAGCCAAAAACATTCAGTACTTC. This translates into CASSQVLGTAAKNIQYF.

The chain has TRBV5-6 and TRBJ2-3; the match to TRBD2 covers 9 bases. CDR3 size: 16 residues. J was trimmed by 6 bases and V by 0 bases; bases with no gene match: 8. From germline, CDR1 is SGHDT and CDR2 YYEEEE. CDR3 DNA sequence: TGTGCCAGCAGCTTGGTAGCGGGGGCTTCTGCGGATACGCAGTATTTT. This sequence encodes CASSLVAGASADTQYF.

Concerning this clone itself: Other DNA sequences in the same sample also yield this CDR3. The V gene is TRBV28, the J gene TRBJ1-3; tentative D call: TRBD1 (5 bases). V lost 3 bases and J lost 1, with 7 bases in between. The CDR3 is 14 amino acids. Per germline, CDR1 MDHEN and CDR2 SYDVKM. The CDR3 sequence is CASSFGGSGNTIYF. The CDR3 DNA reads TGTGCCAGCAGTTTCGGGGGGTCTGGAAACACCATATATTTT.

This clone was recorded once. The chain has TRBV24-1 and TRBJ2-2; D not resolved. Deletions cut 3 bases from V and 2 bases from J, with 12 bases between. There are 16 residues in the CDR3. CDR1 and CDR2 from the germline V gene are KGHDR and SFDVKD. CDR3 sequence reads: CATSDPSTINTGELFF. CDR3 DNA sequence: TGTGCCACCAGTGATCCCTCGACAATAAACACCGGGGAGCTGTTTTTT.

J is TRBJ2-2 and V is TRBV15, with 7 bases fitting TRBD2. The J segment lost 6 bases and the V segment lost 8 bases, leaving 6 bases of the junction unmatched. Germline CDR1 is LNHNV and CDR2 is YYDKDF (reference sequence). The CDR3 runs 13 residues. CDR3 nucleotides: TGTGCCACCGGGGAGGGCCTACCCGGGGAGCTGTTTTTT. Translation: CATGEGLPGELFF.

In the case of this clone: The sample holds other DNA sequences that translate to the same CDR3. The chain carries TRBV18 and TRBJ1-1; 8 nucleotides agree with TRBD1. Losses at the gene ends were 2 bases for V and 1 base for J; bases not matched to a gene: 0. From germline, CDR1 is KGHSH and CDR2 LQKENI. This CDR3 comprises 14 residues. CDR3 sequence (DNA): TGTGCCAGCTCACCAGGGACAGGGAACACTGAAGCTTTCTTT. This gives the protein CASSPGTGNTEAFF.

The chain employs TRBV12-3 or TRBV12-4 and TRBJ2-7; D gene uncertain. The CDR3 length is 13 residues. V dropped 2 bases and J dropped 7 bases, with 12 bases sitting between them. CDR3 region: CASSLLLVGEQYF. Written as DNA, the CDR3 is TGTGCCAGCAGTTTACTCCTAGTCGGGGAGCAGTACTTC.

V gene TRBV3-1 (or the pseudogene TRBV3-2) combines with J gene TRBJ2-3; D unresolved. The CDR3 has 14 residues. Germline CDR1 and CDR2: LGHDT and YNNKEL (reference sequence). V was cut by 2 bases and J by 6 bases, with 12 bases left in between. In DNA form, the CDR3 reads TGTGCCAGCAGCCAAACCAATTTAGCCGATACGCAGTATTTT. As protein: CASSQTNLADTQYF.

About this clone: An end of the junction differs from the germline gene, which may be a read error. The chain uses TRBV7-7 and TRBJ2-7, with 9 bases aligning to TRBD1. This CDR3 has 15 residues. Germline V gene data show CDR1 as SSHAT and CDR2 as FNYEAQ (reference sequence). CDR3 nucleotides: TGTGCTAGCAGCTTAGGGACAGGGCCTTACTACGAGCAGTACTTC. This codes for CASSLGTGPYYEQYF.

This chain links TRBV5-1 with TRBJ2-3; 7 bases align to TRBD2. The CDR3 contains 18 residues. With V trimmed by 3 bases and J by 0 bases, 13 bases remained unmatched. The germline V gene encodes CDR1 SGHRS and CDR2 YFSETQ. CDR3 amino acids: CASSSSSSGLPSTDTQYF. The DNA of the CDR3 is TGCGCCAGCAGCTCAAGCTCCTCGGGACTACCTAGCACAGATACGCAGTATTTT.

The V gene is TRBV27, the J gene TRBJ1-2; unclear D gene. Deletions cut 3 bases from V and 2 bases from J, with 13 bases between. The CDR3 has 15 residues. Germline values: CDR1 MNHEY, CDR2 SMNVEV (reference sequence). CDR3 residues: CASSFVGPANYGYTF. DNA for the CDR3: TGTGCCAGCAGTTTTGTGGGCCCGGCGAACTATGGCTACACCTTC.

V usage is TRBV28 and J usage is TRBJ1-1; D not resolved. The CDR3 consists of 12 residues. Germline V CDR1 and CDR2: MDHEN, SYDVKM. V lost 1 base to trimming and J lost 6 bases, with 6 bases between them. The CDR3 is CASSLYGPEAFF. The CDR3 DNA reads as TGTGCCAGCAGTTTATATGGGCCTGAAGCTTTCTTT. Combining the CDR3 with reference TRBV28 and TRBJ1-1 gives the whole variable domain DVKVTQSSRYLVKRTGEKVFLECVQDMDHENMFWYRQDPGLGLRLIYFSYDVKMKEKGDIPEGYSVSREKKERFSLILESASTNQTSMYLCASSLYGPEAFFGQGTRLTVV.

This clone was seen only once. V gene TRBV19 combines with J gene TRBJ2-2, with TRBD1 identical over 7 bases. The V gene end was trimmed by 3 bases and the J gene end by 8 bases; junction bases not matched to a gene: 21. The V gene's germline CDR1 is LNHDA and CDR2 SQIVND (reference sequence). The CDR3 spans 19 residues. The CDR3 region is CASSILVTGKGSSPGELFF. As DNA, the CDR3 is TGTGCCAGTAGTATTCTCGTGACAGGGAAGGGGAGTAGTCCTGGGGAGCTGTTTTTT.

The chain is built from TRBV3-1 (or the pseudogene TRBV3-2) and TRBJ1-3, with 11 bases aligning to TRBD1. CDR3 size: 16 residues. V lost 7 bases and J lost 2; bases outside the gene matches: 7. Germline CDR1 and CDR2: LGHDT and YNNKEL (reference sequence). The CDR3 sequence: CASTLPGQGAGNTIYF. In nucleotides, the CDR3 is TGTGCCAGCACCCTTCCGGGACAGGGGGCTGGAAACACCATATATTTT.

The chain recombines TRBV5-4 with TRBJ1-6; 8 bases map to TRBD1. In germline, CDR1 is SGHNT, CDR2 YYREEE (reference sequence). The CDR3 totals 15 residues. The J segment lost 9 bases and the V segment lost 5 bases, leaving 10 bases of the junction unmatched. CDR3 coding DNA: TGTGCCAGCAGGAAAGAAGAGACAGGGGCTTCACCCCTCCACTTT. Translated: CASRKEETGASPLHF.

The V and J genes are TRBV4-1 and TRBJ2-2; D perhaps matches TRBD1 (6 bases). The CDR3 has 13 residues. Germline V gene lookup returns CDR1 MGHRA and CDR2 YSYEKL. V was pared by 3 bases and J by 6 bases, with 8 bases between. CDR3 in amino acids: CASSQDRPGELFF. Written as DNA, the CDR3 is TGCGCCAGCAGCCAGGACAGACCCGGGGAGCTGTTTTTT.